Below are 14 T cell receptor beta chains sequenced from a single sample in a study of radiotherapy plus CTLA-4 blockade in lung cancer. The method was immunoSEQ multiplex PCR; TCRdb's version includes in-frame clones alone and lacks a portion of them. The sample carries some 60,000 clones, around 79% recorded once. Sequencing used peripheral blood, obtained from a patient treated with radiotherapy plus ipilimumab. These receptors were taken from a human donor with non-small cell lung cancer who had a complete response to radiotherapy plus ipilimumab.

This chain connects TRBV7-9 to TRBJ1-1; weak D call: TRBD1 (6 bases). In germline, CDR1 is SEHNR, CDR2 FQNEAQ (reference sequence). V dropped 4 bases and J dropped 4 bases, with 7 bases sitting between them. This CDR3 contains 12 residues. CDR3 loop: CASSSRGTEAFF. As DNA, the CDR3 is TGTGCCAGCAGCTCCAGGGGCACTGAAGCTTTCTTT.

CDR3 amino acids: CAITGGYGYTF. Written as DNA, the CDR3 is TGTGCCATAACCGGAGGCTATGGCTACACCTTC. The V and J genes are TRBV2 and TRBJ1-2; D unclear. Per the germline V gene, CDR1 is SNHLY and CDR2 is FYNNEI. Trimming left V 10 bases short and J 4 bases short, with 10 bases between. This CDR3 region has 11 residues.

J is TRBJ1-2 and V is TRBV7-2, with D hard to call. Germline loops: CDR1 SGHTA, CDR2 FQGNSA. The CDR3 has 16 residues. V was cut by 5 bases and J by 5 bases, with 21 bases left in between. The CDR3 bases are TGTGCCAGCAGCCTGCCGGTGGTTTGGGCTTGGTATGGCTACACCTTC. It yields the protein CASSLPVVWAWYGYTF.

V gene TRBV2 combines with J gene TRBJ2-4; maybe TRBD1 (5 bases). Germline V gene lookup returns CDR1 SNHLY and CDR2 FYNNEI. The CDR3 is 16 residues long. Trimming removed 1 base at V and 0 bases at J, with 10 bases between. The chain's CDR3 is CASSEDDRSAKNIQYF. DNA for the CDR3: TGTGCCAGCAGTGAAGACGACAGATCAGCCAAAAACATTCAGTACTTC.

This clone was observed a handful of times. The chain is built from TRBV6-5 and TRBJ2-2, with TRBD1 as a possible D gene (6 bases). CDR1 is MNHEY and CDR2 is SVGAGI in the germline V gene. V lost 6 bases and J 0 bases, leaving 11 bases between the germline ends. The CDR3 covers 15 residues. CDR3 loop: CASRTWTANTGELFF. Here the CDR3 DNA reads TGTGCCAGCAGGACATGGACAGCGAACACCGGGGAGCTGTTTTTT.

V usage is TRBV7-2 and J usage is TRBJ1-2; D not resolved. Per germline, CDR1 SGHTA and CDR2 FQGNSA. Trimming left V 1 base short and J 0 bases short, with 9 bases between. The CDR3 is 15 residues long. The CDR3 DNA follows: TGTGCCAGCAGCTTAGGGGTTGCGGCTAACTATGGCTACACCTTC. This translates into CASSLGVAANYGYTF.

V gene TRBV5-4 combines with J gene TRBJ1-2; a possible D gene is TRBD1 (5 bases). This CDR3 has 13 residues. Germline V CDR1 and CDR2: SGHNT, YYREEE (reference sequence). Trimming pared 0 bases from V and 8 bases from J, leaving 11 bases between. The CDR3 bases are TGTGCCAGCAGCTTGGCCCAGGGAAGGGGCTACACCTTC. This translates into CASSLAQGRGYTF.

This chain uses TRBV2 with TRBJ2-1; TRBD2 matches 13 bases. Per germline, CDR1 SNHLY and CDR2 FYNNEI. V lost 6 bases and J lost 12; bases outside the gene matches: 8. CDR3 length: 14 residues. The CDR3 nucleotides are TGTGCCAGCAGGGGGACTAGCGGGACGGGTGTGCAGTTCTTC. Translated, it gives CASRGTSGTGVQFF.

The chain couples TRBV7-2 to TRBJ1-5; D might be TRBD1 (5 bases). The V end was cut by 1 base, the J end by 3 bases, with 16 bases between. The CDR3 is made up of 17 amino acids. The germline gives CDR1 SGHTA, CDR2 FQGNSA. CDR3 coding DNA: TGTGCCAGCAGCTTAGAAGTCGGGACTTTAATCAATCAGCCCCAGCATTTT. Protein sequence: CASSLEVGTLINQPQHF.

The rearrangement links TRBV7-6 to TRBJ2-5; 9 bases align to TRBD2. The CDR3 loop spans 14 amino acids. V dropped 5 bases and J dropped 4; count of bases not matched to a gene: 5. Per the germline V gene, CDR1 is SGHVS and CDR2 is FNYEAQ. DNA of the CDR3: TGTGCCAGCAGCATTGGGACTAGCCGAGAGACCCAGTACTTC. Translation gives CASSIGTSRETQYF. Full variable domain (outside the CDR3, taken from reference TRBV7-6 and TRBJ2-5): GAGVSQSPRYKVTKRGQDVALRCDPISGHVSLYWYRQALGQGPEFLTYFNYEAQQDKSGLPNDRFSAERPEGSISTLTIQRTEQRDSAMYRCASSIGTSRETQYFGPGTRLLVL.

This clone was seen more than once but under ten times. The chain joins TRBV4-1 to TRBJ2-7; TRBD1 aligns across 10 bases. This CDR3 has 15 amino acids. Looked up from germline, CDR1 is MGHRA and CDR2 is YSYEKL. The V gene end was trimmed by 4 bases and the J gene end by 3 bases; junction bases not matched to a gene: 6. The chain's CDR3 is CASSPGTGAGYEQYV. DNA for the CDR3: TGCGCCAGCAGCCCCGGGACAGGGGCCGGCTACGAGCAGTACGTC.

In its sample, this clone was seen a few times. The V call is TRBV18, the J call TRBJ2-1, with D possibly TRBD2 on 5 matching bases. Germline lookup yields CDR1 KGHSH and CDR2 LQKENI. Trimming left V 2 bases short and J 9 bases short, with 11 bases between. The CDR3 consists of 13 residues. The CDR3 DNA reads TGTGCCAGCTCACCATCCCTAGCCAGTGAGCAGTTCTTC. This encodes CASSPSLASEQFF.

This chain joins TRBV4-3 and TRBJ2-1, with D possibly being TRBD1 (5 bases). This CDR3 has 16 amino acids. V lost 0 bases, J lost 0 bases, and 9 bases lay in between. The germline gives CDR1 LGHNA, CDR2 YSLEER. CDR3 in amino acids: CASSQDGAASYNEQFF. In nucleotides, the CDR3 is TGCGCCAGCAGCCAAGATGGGGCGGCCTCCTACAATGAGCAGTTCTTC.

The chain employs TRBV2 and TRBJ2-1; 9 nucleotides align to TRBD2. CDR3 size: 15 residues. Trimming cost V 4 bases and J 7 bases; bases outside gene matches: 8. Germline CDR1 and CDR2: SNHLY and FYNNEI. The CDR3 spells CASSGIAGVDNEQFF. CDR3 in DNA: TGTGCCAGCAGTGGGATAGCGGGGGTGGATAATGAGCAGTTCTTC.